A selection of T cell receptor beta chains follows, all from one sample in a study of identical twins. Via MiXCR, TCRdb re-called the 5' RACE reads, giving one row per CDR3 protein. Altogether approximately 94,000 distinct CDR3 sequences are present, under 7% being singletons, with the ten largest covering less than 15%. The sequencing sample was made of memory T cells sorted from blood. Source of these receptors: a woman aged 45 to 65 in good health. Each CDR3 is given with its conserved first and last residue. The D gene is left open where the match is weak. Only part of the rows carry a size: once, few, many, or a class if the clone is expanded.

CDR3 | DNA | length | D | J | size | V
CASSVGVGNEQFF | TGTGCCAGCAGCGTCGGGGTTGGCAATGAGCAGTTCTTC | 13 | . | TRBJ2-1 | many | TRBV9
CASSPDAYEQFF | TGTGCCAGCAGCCCGGATGCTTATGAGCAGTTCTTC | 12 | . | TRBJ2-1 | many | TRBV11-2
CASSPDRAPFPGELFF | TGTGCCAGCAGTCCGGACAGGGCTCCGTTTCCCGGGGAGCTGTTTTTT | 16 | TRBD1 | TRBJ2-2 | many | TRBV12-3/TRBV12-4
CASSPDGVAGELFF | TGTGCCAGCAGCCCAGACGGGGTGGCCGGGGAGCTGTTTTTT | 14 | . | TRBJ2-2 | few | TRBV11-3
CASNLPGGNAEAFF | TGTGCCAGCAACCTCCCCGGGGGGAACGCTGAAGCTTTCTTT | 14 | . | TRBJ1-1 | few | TRBV12-3/TRBV12-4
CASRTSGSYNEQFF | TGCGCCAGCAGGACTAGCGGGAGTTACAATGAGCAGTTCTTC | 14 | TRBD2 | TRBJ2-1 | few | TRBV5-1
CASSHTDRDPNYGYTF | TGCGCCAGCAGCCATACGGACAGGGATCCTAACTATGGCTACACCTTC | 16 | TRBD1 | TRBJ1-2 | few | TRBV4-1
CSARVFSGKVDTQYF | TGCAGTGCTAGAGTCTTCAGCGGGAAGGTAGATACGCAGTATTTT | 15 | TRBD2 | TRBJ2-3 | many | TRBV20-1
CASSSLVGQQTYEQYF | TGCGCCAGCAGCTCCCTAGTCGGACAGCAAACCTACGAGCAGTACTTC | 16 | . | TRBJ2-7 | . | TRBV5-1
CATSDTRGTNTEAFF | TGTGCCACCAGCGATACAAGGGGCACGAACACTGAAGCTTTCTTT | 15 | . | TRBJ1-1 | . | TRBV24-1
CASSQDPRVEDTQYF | TGCGCCAGCAGCCAAGATCCTCGTGTCGAGGATACGCAGTATTTT | 15 | . | TRBJ2-3 | once | TRBV4-1
CASSPGTSGRDEQYF | TGTGCCAGCAGCCCCGGGACTAGCGGGAGGGACGAGCAGTACTTC | 15 | TRBD2 | TRBJ2-7 | many | TRBV11-3
CATAIYNEKLFF | TGTGCCACGGCCATCTATAATGAAAAACTGTTTTTT | 12 | . | TRBJ1-4 | many | TRBV10-3
CASSQLQVTTNEKLFF | TGCGCCAGCAGCCAATTACAGGTTACAACTAATGAAAAACTGTTTTTT | 16 | . | TRBJ1-4 | many | TRBV4-1
CASSWGITEAFF | TGTGCTAGTTCTTGGGGTATCACTGAAGCTTTCTTT | 12 | . | TRBJ1-1 | . | TRBV12-5
CSARTTAGFSTDTQYF | TGCAGTGCCAGGACAACAGCGGGGTTTAGCACAGATACGCAGTATTTT | 16 | TRBD2 | TRBJ2-3 | few | TRBV20-1
CASSPGVNTGELFF | TGTGCCAGCAGCCCAGGGGTGAACACCGGGGAGCTGTTTTTT | 14 | . | TRBJ2-2 | . | TRBV11-2
CSASLDTGELFF | TGCAGTGCTAGCCTGGACACCGGGGAGCTGTTTTTT | 12 | . | TRBJ2-2 | . | TRBV20-1
CAWSADRYQPQHF | TGTGCCTGGAGTGCGGACAGGTATCAGCCCCAGCATTTT | 13 | TRBD1 | TRBJ1-5 | many | TRBV30
CASSPGGPAGVMSEQFF | TGTGCCAGTAGCCCCGGGGGACCAGCGGGAGTCATGAGTGAGCAGTTCTTC | 17 | TRBD2 | TRBJ2-1 | few | TRBV19
CSAQQEQETQYF | TGCAGTGCTCAACAGGAACAAGAGACCCAGTACTTC | 12 | . | TRBJ2-5 | few | TRBV20-1
CASSQVTSGRGATQYF | TGTGCCAGCAGCCAAGTGACTAGCGGGAGAGGAGCTACGCAGTATTTT | 16 | TRBD2 | TRBJ2-3 | many | TRBV3-1
CASSRGDYYEQYF | TGTGCCAGCAGCCGAGGGGATTACTACGAGCAGTACTTC | 13 | . | TRBJ2-7 | many | TRBV14
CASSVAGGPSTGELFF | TGTGCCAGCAGCGTAGCGGGAGGGCCCAGCACCGGGGAGCTGTTTTTT | 16 | TRBD2 | TRBJ2-2 | many | TRBV7-2
CASVGMGFTEAFF | TGTGCCTCAGTAGGGATGGGGTTCACTGAAGCTTTCTTT | 13 | . | TRBJ1-1 | many | TRBV10-3
CASSQVSGLAGETQYF | TGTGCCAGCAGCCAAGTGAGTGGTCTAGCGGGGGAGACCCAGTACTTC | 16 | TRBD2 | TRBJ2-5 | many | TRBV3-1
CASSLTITGELFF | TGTGCCAGCAGCCTGACCATCACCGGGGAGCTGTTTTTT | 13 | . | TRBJ2-2 | few | TRBV12-3/TRBV12-4
CASSRVMQETQYF | TGCGCCAGCAGCCGCGTTATGCAAGAGACCCAGTACTTC | 13 | . | TRBJ2-5 | many | TRBV4-1
CASRRLAGEFNEQFF | TGTGCCAGCAGAAGACTAGCGGGAGAGTTCAATGAGCAGTTCTTC | 15 | TRBD2 | TRBJ2-1 | . | TRBV3-1